These T cell receptor beta chains were read from a single sample in a study of molecular identifiers for immune sequencing clone quantification. TCRdb analysed the PCR reads with MiXCR anew, one entry per CDR3 protein. The top ten clones hold under 0.95% of a sample with 300,000 to 400,000 distinct CDR3 sequences, over 20% of them seen once. Sequencing was done on a sample of naive CD8+ T cells from blood, with Jurkat cell RNA spiked in. These receptors originate from a human donor in good health. Some libraries in this study had Jurkat cell RNA spiked in. Each CDR3 is given with its conserved first and last residue. Clone size is stated in some rows and not others, as once, few, many or a class when expanded.

clone_size j_call v_call cdr3_aa
NA TRBJ2-7 TRBV7-2 CASSFYQGDYEQYF
NA TRBJ2-3 TRBV20-1 CSARDLELAGVTYTGTQYF
many TRBJ1-4 TRBV4-3 CASSQHGPPTNEKLFF
few TRBJ1-2 TRBV28 CASTGQRNYGYTF
NA TRBJ1-3 TRBV29-1 CSVEGYGTSGNTIYF
few TRBJ2-3 TRBV6-5 CASNALGDTQYF
few TRBJ1-6 TRBV27 CASRGPHNSPLHF
many TRBJ2-4 TRBV2 CASSAPDSAKNIQYF
many TRBJ2-3 TRBV29-1 CSVQTDRGIGDTQYF
many TRBJ2-1 TRBV29-1 CSVEGEAYEQFF
many TRBJ2-7 TRBV20-1 CSARSGVSYEQYF
NA TRBJ2-7 TRBV11-2 CASSLSPGQGREQYF
few TRBJ2-7 TRBV2 CASSSSPGTGYEQYF
few TRBJ2-2 TRBV4-1 CASSQDWTASPGELFF
few TRBJ2-5 TRBV2 CASSGLRDQETQYF
many TRBJ1-1 TRBV28 CASTPGEGVNTEAFF
NA TRBJ2-1 TRBV7-6 CASSLDSPRLANEQSF
many TRBJ2-7 TRBV28 CASSISRSYEQYF
many TRBJ2-1 TRBV7-8 CASSPRVGRGHASEQFF
many TRBJ1-5 TRBV7-2 CASSLNSNQPQHF
many TRBJ1-4 TRBV7-9 CASTISPTNEKLFF
many TRBJ1-2 TRBV12-3/TRBV12-4 CASSLGTSSFNYGYTF
NA TRBJ2-3 TRBV6-5 CASRPWEGSTDTQYF
many TRBJ2-7 TRBV4-3 CASSQDPGGSYEQYF
many TRBJ2-1 TRBV19 CASSISTSGIGEQFF
many TRBJ2-3 TRBV7-9 CASSPRQAGLTDTQYF
many TRBJ1-3 TRBV5-1 CASSLYSIKSSGNTIYF
few TRBJ2-7 TRBV11-3 CASSSSDSQGYEQYF
NA TRBJ2-7 TRBV5-6 CASSLILAVYEQYF
NA TRBJ2-3 TRBV10-1 CASSETGGEADTQYF
many TRBJ2-6 TRBV7-9 CASSLTGDVLTF
NA TRBJ2-7 TRBV6-2/TRBV6-3 CASSYWSKPYEQYF
few TRBJ2-3 TRBV3-2 CASSFYGADTQYF
many TRBJ2-5 TRBV7-8 CASSIRTQPVETQYF
many TRBJ2-4 TRBV7-9 CASSLPWGGKNIQYF
many TRBJ2-5 TRBV14 CASSQERGEETQYF
many TRBJ1-6 TRBV27 CASSLGGDYNSPLHF
many TRBJ1-1 TRBV7-6 CASSFPGSTEAFF
many TRBJ2-7 TRBV7-2 CASSLARGEMPYEQYF
NA TRBJ2-2 TRBV7-9 CAGSLIAGGLSNTGELFF
many TRBJ1-1 TRBV12-3/TRBV12-4 CASSLLGSGAFF
NA TRBJ2-3 TRBV13 CASSATTGGSSTDTQYF
many TRBJ1-4 TRBV7-9 CASSLAVGRDEKLFF
many TRBJ2-3 TRBV7-8 CASSLVGTQQDTQYF
many TRBJ2-2 TRBV20-1 CSAPSGGYTNTGELFF